This section outlines one T cell receptor (beta chain) sequence together with its context. Antigen: not known. The V gene lost 0 bases and the J gene lost 5 bases, with 10 bases spanning the gap. There are 14 residues in the CDR3. CDR1 is MNHEY, CDR2 SVGAGI, per germline. Measured with immunoSEQ multiplex PCR; TCRdb has only the in-frame clones, and not every one. The sample consists of under 95,000 clones, 90% to 95% of them appearing once. The data originate from a study of a mutant IDH1 vaccine in newly diagnosed glioma. Background on the study: Initiation of the vaccine course occurred 4-6 weeks after radiotherapy alone, or alongside temozolomide cycles.

The time point is: week 5, during vaccination. Vaccination used 300 ug of mutant IDH1 20-mer peptide per dose, with topical imiquimod. Findings of the study overall: Among patients, around 93% showed immune responses induced by the vaccine.

The sequenced sample was PBMCs, obtained from a glioma patient whose treatment included an IDH1 peptide vaccine. This TCR derives from a woman in her forties or fifties with glioma. V usage is TRBV6-5 and J usage is TRBJ1-2; D call uncertain. CDR3: CASSYSKRVYGYTF. The CDR3 region has the DNA TGTGCCAGCAGTTACTCGAAGAGGGTGTATGGCTACACCTTC.